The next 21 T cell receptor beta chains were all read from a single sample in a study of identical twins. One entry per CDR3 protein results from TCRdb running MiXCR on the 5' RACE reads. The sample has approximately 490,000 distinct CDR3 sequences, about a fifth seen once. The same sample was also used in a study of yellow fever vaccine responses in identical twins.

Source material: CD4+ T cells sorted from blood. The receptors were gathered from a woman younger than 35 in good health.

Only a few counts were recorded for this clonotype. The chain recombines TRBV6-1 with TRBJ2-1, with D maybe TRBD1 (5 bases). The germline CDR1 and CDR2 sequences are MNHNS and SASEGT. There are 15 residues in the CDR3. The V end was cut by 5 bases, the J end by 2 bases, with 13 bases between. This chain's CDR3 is CASSPQGRTYNEQFF. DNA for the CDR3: TGTGCCAGCAGTCCCCAGGGCAGGACCTACAATGAGCAGTTCTTC.

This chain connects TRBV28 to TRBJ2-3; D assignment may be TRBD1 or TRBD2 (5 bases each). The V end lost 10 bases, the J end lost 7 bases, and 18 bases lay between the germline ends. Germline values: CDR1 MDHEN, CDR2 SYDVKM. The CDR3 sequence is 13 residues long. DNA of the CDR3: TGTGCCACCCGGGACGGCCTCAGGAATACGCAGTATTTT. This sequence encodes CATRDGLRNTQYF.

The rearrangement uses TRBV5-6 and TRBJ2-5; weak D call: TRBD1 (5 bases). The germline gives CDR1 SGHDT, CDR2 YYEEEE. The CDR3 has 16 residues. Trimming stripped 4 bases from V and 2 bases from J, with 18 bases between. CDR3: CASSAKGRTLQETQYF. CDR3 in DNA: TGTGCCAGCAGCGCCAAGGGGCGAACCTTACAAGAGACCCAGTACTTC.

The CDR3, as DNA: TGCGCCAGCAGCACGCGGACTAGCGGGGGAGGTGTCACAGATACGCAGTATTTT. Protein sequence: CASSTRTSGGGVTDTQYF. The chain carries TRBV5-1 and TRBJ2-3; 13 nucleotides match TRBD2. The CDR3 totals 18 residues. V was pared by 4 bases and J by 2 bases, with 10 bases of the junction left unmatched. Looked up from germline, CDR1 is SGHRS and CDR2 is YFSETQ.

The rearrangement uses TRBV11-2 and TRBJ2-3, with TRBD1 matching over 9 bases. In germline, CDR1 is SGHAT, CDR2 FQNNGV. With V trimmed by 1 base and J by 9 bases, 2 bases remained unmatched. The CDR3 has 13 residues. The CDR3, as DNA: TGTGCCAGCAGCTTAGGCACAGGGGGCACGCAGTATTTT. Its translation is CASSLGTGGTQYF.

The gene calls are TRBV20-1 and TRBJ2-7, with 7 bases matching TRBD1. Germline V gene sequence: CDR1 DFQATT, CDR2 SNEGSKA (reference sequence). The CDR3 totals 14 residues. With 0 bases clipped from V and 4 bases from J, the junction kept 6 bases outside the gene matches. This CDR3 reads CSAREGTAYYEQYF. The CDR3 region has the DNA TGCAGTGCTAGAGAAGGGACAGCCTATTACGAGCAGTACTTC.

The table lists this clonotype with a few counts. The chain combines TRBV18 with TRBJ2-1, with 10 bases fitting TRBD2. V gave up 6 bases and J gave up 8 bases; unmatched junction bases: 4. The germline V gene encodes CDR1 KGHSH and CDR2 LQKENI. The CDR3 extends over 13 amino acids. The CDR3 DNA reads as TGTGCCAGCTCGGGACTAGCGATGGATGAGCAGTTCTTC. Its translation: CASSGLAMDEQFF.

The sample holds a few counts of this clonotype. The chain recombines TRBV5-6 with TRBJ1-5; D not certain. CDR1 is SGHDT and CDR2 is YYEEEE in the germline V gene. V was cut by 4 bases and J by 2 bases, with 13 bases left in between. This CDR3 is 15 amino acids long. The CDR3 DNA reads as TGTGCCAGCAGCCTACGGCAGAGAGGCAATCAGCCCCAGCATTTT. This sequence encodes CASSLRQRGNQPQHF.

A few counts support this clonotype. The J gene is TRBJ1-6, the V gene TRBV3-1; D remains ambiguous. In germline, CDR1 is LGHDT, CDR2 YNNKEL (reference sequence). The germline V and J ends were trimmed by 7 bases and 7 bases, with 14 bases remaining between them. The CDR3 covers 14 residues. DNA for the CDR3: TGTGCCAGCAAGCCCGCCGCCGGGAATTCACCCCTCCACTTT. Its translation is CASKPAAGNSPLHF.

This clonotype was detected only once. The CDR3 DNA reads as TGTGCCAGCAGCCTCGTTCCGGACAGCTACTTCTCCTACGAGCAGTACTTC. Protein sequence: CASSLVPDSYFSYEQYF. This chain connects TRBV3-1 to TRBJ2-7; the D gene is possibly TRBD1 (6 bases). Trimming took off 4 bases at V and 0 bases at J, with 19 bases between the two ends. Germline CDR1 and CDR2: LGHDT and YNNKEL (reference sequence). CDR3 length equals 17 residues.

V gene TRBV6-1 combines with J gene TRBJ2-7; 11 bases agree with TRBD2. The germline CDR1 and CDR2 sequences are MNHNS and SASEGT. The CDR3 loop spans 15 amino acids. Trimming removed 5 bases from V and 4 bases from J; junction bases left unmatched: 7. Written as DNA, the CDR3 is TGTGCCAGCAGTCCCGGGACTAGCGGCCGATACGAGCAGTACTTC. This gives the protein CASSPGTSGRYEQYF.

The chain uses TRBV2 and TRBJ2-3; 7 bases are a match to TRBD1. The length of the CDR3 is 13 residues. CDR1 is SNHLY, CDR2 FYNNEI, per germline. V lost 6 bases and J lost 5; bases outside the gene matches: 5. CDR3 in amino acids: CASSGQAGDTQYF. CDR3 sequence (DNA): TGTGCCAGCAGCGGACAGGCTGGAGATACGCAGTATTTT.

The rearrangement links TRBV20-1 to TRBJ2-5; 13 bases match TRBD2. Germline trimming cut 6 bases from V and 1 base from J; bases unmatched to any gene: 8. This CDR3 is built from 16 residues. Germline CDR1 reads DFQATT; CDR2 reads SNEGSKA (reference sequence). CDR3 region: CSALGLAGRLQETQYF. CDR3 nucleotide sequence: TGCAGTGCCCTGGGACTAGCGGGGCGACTCCAAGAGACCCAGTACTTC.

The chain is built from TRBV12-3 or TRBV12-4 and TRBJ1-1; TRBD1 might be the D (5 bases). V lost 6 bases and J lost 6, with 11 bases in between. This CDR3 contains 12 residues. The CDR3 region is CASSPGLSEAFF. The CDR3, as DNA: TGTGCCAGCAGCCCAGGGTTATCTGAAGCTTTCTTT.

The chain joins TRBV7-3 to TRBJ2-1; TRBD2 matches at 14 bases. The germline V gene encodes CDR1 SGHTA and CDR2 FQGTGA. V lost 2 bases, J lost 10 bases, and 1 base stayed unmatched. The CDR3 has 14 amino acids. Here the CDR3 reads CASSLGTSGREQFF. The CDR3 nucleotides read TGTGCCAGCAGCTTAGGGACTAGCGGGAGAGAGCAGTTCTTC.

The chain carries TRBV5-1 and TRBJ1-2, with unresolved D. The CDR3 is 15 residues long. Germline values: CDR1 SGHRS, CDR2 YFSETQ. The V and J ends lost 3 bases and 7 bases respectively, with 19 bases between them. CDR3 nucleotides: TGCGCCAGCAGCTCAGGAGGATTGGAGGCTATTGGCTACACCTTC. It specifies CASSSGGLEAIGYTF.

The CDR3 DNA follows: TGCAGTGCCCTAACCTCTGGAAACACCATATATTTT. Its protein is CSALTSGNTIYF. The chain employs TRBV20-1 and TRBJ1-3; D remains ambiguous. The CDR3 is 12 residues long. Germline CDR1 DFQATT, CDR2 SNEGSKA (reference sequence). Trimming removed 6 bases from V and 0 bases from J, with 6 bases in between.

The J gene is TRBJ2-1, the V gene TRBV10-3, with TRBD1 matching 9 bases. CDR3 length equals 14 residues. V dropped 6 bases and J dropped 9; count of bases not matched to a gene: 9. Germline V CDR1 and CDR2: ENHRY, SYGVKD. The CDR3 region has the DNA TGTGCCATCAGGCCGGACAGGGGAGGTTCTGAGCAGTTCTTC. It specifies CAIRPDRGGSEQFF.

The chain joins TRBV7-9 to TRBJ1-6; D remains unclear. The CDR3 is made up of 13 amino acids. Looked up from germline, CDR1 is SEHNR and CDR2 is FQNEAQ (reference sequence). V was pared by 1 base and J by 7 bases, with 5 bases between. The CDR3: CASSLEGNSPLHF. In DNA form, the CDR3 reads TGTGCCAGCAGCTTAGAGGGAAATTCACCCCTCCACTTT.

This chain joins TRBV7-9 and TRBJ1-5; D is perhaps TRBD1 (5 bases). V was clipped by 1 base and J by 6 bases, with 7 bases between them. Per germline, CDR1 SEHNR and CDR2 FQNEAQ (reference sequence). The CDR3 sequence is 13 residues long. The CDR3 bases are TGTGCCAGCAGCTTAGAGAGGGGTCAGCCCCAGCATTTT. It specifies CASSLERGQPQHF.

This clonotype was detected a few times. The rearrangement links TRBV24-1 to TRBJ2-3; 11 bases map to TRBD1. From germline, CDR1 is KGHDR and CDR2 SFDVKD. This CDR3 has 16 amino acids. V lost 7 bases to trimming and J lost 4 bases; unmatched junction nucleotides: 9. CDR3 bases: TGTGCCACCAGCGAGACCGGGACAGGGGGTCCAGATACGCAGTATTTT. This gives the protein CATSETGTGGPDTQYF.